This TCR beta chain was identified in a study of cytomegalovirus exposure and HLA in healthy donors. In the study overall: Early released data had approximately 86 million unique TCRs, all coming from HLA-typed donors.

The PCR employed 60 Vbeta primers together with 13 Jbeta primers. Produced via immunoSEQ multiplex PCR; TCRdb's table is partial and in-frame only. This repertoire shows some 190,000 clones, around 78% found once; its top ten account for 11% to 15%. The CDR3 runs to 13 residues. V shed 3 bases and J shed 4 bases, with 10 bases lying between them. The germline CDR1 and CDR2 sequences are MNHNY and SVGAGI (reference sequence). The material sequenced was PBMCs. The V and J genes are TRBV6-6 and TRBJ2-7; tentative D call: TRBD2 (6 bases). This clonotype was sampled from a woman aged 25 to 45 in good health and CMV-seropositive. CDR3 sequence: CASSYLAAYEQYF. For the CDR3, the DNA is TGTGCCAGCAGTTATTTAGCGGCATACGAGCAGTACTTC.